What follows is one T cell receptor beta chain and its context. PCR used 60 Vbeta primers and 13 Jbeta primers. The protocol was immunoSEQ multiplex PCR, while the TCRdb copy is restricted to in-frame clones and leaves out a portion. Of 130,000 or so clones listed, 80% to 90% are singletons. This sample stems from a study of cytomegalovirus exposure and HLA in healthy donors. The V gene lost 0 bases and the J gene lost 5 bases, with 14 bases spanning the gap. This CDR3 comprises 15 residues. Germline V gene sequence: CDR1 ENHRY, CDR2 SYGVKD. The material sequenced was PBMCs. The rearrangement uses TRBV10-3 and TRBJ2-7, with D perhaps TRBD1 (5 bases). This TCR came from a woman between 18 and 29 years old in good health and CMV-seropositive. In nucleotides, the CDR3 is TGTGCCATCAGTGAGTCACCCCAGGGTTTGCACGAGCAGTACTTC. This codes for CAISESPQGLHEQYF.